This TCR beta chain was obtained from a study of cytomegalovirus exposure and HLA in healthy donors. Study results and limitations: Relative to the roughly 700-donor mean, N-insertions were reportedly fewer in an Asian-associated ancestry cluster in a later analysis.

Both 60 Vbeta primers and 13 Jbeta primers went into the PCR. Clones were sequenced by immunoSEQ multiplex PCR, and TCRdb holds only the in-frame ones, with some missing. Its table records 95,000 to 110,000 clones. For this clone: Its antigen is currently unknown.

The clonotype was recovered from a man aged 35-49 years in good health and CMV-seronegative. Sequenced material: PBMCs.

The CDR3 protein is CASSLGLTEAFF. CDR3 coding DNA: TGCGCCAGCAGCTTGGGGCTGACTGAAGCTTTCTTT. The V gene is TRBV5-1, the J gene TRBJ1-1, with D hard to call. Deletions cut 0 bases from V and 5 bases from J, with 5 bases between. The CDR3 is 12 residues long. From germline, CDR1 is SGHRS and CDR2 YFSETQ.